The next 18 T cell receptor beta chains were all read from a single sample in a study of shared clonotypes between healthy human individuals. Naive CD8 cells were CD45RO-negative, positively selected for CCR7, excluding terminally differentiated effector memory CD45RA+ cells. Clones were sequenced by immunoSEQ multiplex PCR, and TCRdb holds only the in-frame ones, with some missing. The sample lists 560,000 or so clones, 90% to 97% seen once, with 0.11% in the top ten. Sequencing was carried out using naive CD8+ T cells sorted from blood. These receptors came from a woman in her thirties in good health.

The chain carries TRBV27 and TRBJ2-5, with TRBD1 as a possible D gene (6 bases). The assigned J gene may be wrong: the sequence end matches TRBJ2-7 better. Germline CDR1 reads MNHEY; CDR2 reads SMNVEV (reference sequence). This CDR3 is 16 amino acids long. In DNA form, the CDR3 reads TGTGCCAGCAGTTTTACCACAGGGCTACCGTCCTACGAGCAGTACTTC. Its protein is CASSFTTGLPSYEQYF.

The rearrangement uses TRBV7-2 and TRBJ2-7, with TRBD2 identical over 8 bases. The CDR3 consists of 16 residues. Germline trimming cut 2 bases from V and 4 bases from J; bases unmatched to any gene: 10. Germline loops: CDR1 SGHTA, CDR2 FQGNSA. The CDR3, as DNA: TGTGCCAGCAGCTTATCCGGGGTAGCGGGGAATTACGAGCAGTACTTC. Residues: CASSLSGVAGNYEQYF.

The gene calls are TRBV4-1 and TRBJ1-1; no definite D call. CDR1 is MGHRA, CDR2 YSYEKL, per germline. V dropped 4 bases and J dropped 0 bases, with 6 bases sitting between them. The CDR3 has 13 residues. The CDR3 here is CASSLGMNTEAFF. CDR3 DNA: TGCGCCAGCAGCCTCGGGATGAACACTGAAGCTTTCTTT.

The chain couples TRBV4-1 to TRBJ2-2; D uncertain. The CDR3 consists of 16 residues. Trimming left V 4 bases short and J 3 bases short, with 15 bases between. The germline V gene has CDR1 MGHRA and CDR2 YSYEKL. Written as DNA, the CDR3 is TGCGCCAGCAGCCCTAATTGGGTAGCCGACACCGGGGAGCTGTTTTTT. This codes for CASSPNWVADTGELFF.

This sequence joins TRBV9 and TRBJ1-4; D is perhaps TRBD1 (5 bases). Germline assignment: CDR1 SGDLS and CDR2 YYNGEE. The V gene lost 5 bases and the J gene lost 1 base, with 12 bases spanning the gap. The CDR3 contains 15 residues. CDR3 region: CASSLRGLTNEKLFF. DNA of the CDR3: TGTGCCAGCAGTCTCCGGGGGTTAACTAATGAAAAACTGTTTTTT.

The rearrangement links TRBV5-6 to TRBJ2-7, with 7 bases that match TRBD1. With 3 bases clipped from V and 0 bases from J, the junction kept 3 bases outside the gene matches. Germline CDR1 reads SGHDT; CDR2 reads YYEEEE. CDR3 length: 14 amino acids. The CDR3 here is CASSSGQSSYEQYF. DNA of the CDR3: TGTGCCAGCAGCTCGGGACAGAGCTCCTACGAGCAGTACTTC.

The CDR3 DNA reads as TGCGCCAGCAGTGAAGGGGCGAGCTCCTACGAGCAGTACTTC. Translating it yields CASSEGASSYEQYF. V gene TRBV10-1 combines with J gene TRBJ2-7, with D possibly TRBD1 on 5 matching bases. The CDR3 runs 14 residues. V lost 3 bases and J 0 bases, leaving 9 bases between the germline ends. Per germline, CDR1 WNHNN and CDR2 SYGVQD (reference sequence).

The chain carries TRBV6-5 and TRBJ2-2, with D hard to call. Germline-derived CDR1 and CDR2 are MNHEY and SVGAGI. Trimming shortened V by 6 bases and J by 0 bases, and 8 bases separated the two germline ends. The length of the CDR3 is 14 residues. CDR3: CASSNTANTGELFF. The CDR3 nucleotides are TGTGCCAGCAGCAACACGGCGAACACCGGGGAGCTGTTTTTT.

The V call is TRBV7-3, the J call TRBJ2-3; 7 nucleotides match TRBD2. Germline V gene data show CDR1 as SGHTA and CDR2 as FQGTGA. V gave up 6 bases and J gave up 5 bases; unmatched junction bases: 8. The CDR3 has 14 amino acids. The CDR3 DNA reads TGTGCCAGCAGTTCGACTAGCCAGGGAGATACGCAGTATTTT. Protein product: CASSSTSQGDTQYF. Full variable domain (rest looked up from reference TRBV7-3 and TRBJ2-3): GAGVSQTPSNKVTEKGKYVELRCDPISGHTALYWYRQSLGQGPEFLIYFQGTGAADDSGLPNDRFFAVRPEGSVSTLKIQRTERGDSAVYLCASSSTSQGDTQYFGPGTRLTVL.

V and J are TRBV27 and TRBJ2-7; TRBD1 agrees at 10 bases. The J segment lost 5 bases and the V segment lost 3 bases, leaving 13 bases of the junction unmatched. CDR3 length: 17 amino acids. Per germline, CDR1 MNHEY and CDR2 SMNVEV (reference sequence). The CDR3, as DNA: TGTGCCAGCAGTTTCCTGACCCCGGGACAGGGGACAGACGAGCAGTACTTC. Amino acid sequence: CASSFLTPGQGTDEQYF.

CDR3 protein: CASRRLAGANNEQFF. CDR3 sequence (DNA): TGTGCCAGCAGACGACTAGCGGGAGCGAACAATGAGCAGTTCTTC. This chain links TRBV27 with TRBJ2-1; TRBD2 matches at 12 bases. The CDR3 consists of 15 residues. V shed 6 bases, J shed 5 bases, and the junction held 5 bases outside the gene matches. CDR1 and CDR2 (germline): MNHEY, SMNVEV (reference sequence).

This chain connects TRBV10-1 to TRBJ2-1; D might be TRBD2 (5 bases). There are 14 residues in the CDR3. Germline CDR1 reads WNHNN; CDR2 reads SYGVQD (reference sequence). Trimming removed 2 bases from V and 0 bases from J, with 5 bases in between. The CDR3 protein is CASSEGSSYNEQFF. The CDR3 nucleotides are TGCGCCAGCAGTGAGGGGAGCTCCTACAATGAGCAGTTCTTC.

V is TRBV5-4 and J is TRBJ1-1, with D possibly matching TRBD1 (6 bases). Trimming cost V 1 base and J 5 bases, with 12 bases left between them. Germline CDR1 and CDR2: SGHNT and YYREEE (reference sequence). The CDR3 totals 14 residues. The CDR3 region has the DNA TGTGCCAGCAGCTTGAAAGGGGGTCGAACTGAAGCTTTCTTT. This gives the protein CASSLKGGRTEAFF. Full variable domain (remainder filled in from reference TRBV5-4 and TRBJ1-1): ETGVTQSPTHLIKTRGQQVTLRCSSQSGHNTVSWYQQALGQGPQFIFQYYREEENGRGNFPPRFSGLQFPNYSSELNVNALELDDSALYLCASSLKGGRTEAFFGQGTRLTVV.

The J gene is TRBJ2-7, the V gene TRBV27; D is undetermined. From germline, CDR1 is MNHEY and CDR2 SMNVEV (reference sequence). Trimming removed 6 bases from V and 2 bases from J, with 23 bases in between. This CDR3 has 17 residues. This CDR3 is CASSPINLYTSTYEQYF. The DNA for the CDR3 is TGTGCCAGCAGCCCGATTAATCTTTATACGTCCACCTACGAGCAGTACTTC.

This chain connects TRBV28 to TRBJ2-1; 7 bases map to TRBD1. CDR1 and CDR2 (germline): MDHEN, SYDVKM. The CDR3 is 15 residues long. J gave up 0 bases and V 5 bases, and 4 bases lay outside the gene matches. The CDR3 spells CASSPDRDSYNEQFF. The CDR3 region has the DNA TGTGCCAGCAGTCCAGACAGGGACTCCTACAATGAGCAGTTCTTC.

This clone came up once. The CDR3 DNA is TGTGCCAGACCTCAGGATTTTAGCACAGATACGCAGTATTTT. It yields the protein CARPQDFSTDTQYF. The chain uses TRBV6-6 and TRBJ2-3; D unresolved. The V gene lost 9 bases and the J gene lost 0 bases, with 13 bases spanning the gap. Germline CDR1 reads MNHNY; CDR2 reads SVGAGI (reference sequence). This CDR3 has 14 residues.

CDR3 sequence (DNA): TGTGCCAGCAGTAAGGGAGCGTATGGCTACACCTTC. Amino acid sequence: CASSKGAYGYTF. The V gene is TRBV28, the J gene TRBJ1-2; D uncertain. Germline CDR1 MDHEN, CDR2 SYDVKM. The CDR3 runs 12 residues. V shed 5 bases and J shed 5 bases, with 9 bases lying between them.

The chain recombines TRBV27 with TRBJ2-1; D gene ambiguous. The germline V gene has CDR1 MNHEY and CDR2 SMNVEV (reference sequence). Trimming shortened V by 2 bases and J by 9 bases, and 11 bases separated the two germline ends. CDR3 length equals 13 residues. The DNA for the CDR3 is TGTGCCAGCAGTTTAGGTGGGCTGACTGAGCAGTTCTTC. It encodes CASSLGGLTEQFF.